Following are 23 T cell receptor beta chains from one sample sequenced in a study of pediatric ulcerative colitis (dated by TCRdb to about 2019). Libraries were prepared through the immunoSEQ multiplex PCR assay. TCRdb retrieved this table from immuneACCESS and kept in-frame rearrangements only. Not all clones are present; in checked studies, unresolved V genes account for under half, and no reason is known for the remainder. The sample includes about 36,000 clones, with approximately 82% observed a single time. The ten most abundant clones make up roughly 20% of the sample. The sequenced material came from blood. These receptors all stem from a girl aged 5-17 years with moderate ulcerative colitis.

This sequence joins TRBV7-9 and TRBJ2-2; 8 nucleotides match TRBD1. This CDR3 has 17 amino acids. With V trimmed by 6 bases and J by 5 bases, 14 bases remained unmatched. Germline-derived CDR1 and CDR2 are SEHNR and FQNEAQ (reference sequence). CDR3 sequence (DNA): TGTGCCAGCAGTATGATACAGGGGGATGCGGTAACCGGGGAGCTGTTTTTT. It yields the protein CASSMIQGDAVTGELFF.

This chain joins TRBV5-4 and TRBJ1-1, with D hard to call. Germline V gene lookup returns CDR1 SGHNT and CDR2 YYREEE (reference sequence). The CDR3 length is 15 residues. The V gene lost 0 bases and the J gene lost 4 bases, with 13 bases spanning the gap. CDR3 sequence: CASSLDNGYGTEAFF. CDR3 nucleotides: TGTGCCAGCAGCTTGGATAACGGTTACGGCACTGAAGCTTTCTTT.

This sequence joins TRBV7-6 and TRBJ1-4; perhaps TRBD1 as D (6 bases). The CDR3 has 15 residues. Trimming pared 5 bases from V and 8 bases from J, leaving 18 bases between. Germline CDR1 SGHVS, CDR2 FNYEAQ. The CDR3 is CASSTAGGLGEKLFF. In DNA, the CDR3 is TGTGCCAGCAGCACTGCGGGGGGCCTAGGAGAAAAACTGTTTTTT.

The chain's CDR3 is CASSQVGVKPGNTIYF. In nucleotides, the CDR3 is TGCGCCAGCAGCCAAGTAGGAGTCAAACCTGGAAACACCATATATTTT. The chain links TRBV4-1 to TRBJ1-3, with no clear D. The V end was cut by 1 base, the J end by 2 bases, with 12 bases between. The CDR3 consists of 16 residues. Germline-derived CDR1 and CDR2 are MGHRA and YSYEKL.

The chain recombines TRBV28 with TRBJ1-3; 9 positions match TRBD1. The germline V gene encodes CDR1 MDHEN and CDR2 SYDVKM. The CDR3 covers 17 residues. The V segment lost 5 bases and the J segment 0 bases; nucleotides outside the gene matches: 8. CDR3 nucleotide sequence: TGTGCCAGCAGTGTACAACAGGGGGCTAGCTCTGGAAACACCATATATTTT. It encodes CASSVQQGASSGNTIYF. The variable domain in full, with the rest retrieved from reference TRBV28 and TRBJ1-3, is DVKVTQSSRYLVKRTGEKVFLECVQDMDHENMFWYRQDPGLGLRLIYFSYDVKMKEKGDIPEGYSVSREKKERFSLILESASTNQTSMYLCASSVQQGASSGNTIYFGEGSWLTVV.

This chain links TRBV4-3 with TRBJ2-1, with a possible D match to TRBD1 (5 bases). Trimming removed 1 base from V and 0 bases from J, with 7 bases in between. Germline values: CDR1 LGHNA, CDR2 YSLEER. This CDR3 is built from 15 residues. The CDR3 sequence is CASSQGGPSYNEQFF. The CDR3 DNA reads TGCGCCAGCAGCCAAGGGGGCCCCTCCTACAATGAGCAGTTCTTC.

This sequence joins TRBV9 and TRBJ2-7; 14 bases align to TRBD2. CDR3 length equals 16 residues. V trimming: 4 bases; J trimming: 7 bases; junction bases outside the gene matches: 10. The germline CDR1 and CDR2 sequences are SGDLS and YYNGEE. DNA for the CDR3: TGTGCCAGCAGCTCGGGACTAGCGGGGGCCCCCGAGGAGCAGTACTTC. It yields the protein CASSSGLAGAPEEQYF.

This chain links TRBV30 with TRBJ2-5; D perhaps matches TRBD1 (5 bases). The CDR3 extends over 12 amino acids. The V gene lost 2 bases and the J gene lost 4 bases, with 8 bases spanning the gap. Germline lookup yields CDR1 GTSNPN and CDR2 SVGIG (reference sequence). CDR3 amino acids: CAWSLGVETQYF. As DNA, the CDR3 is TGTGCCTGGAGTTTAGGGGTAGAGACCCAGTACTTC.

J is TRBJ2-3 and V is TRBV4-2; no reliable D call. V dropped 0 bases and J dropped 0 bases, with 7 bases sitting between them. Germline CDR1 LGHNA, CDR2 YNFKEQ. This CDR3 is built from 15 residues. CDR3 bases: TGTGCCAGCAGCCAAGATAGGGCTAGCACAGATACGCAGTATTTT. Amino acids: CASSQDRASTDTQYF.

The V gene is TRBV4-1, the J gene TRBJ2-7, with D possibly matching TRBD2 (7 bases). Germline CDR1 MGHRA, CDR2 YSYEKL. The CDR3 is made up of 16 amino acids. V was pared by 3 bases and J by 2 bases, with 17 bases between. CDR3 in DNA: TGCGCCAGCAGCCACCCCCTGGGGGGGACAACCTACGAGCAGTACTTC. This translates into CASSHPLGGTTYEQYF.

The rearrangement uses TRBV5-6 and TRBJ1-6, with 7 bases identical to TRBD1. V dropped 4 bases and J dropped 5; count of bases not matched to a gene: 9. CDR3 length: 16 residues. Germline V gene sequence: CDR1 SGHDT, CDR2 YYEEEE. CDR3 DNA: TGTGCCAGCAGCATTCGCACCGGGACAGATAATTCACCCCTCCACTTT. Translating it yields CASSIRTGTDNSPLHF.

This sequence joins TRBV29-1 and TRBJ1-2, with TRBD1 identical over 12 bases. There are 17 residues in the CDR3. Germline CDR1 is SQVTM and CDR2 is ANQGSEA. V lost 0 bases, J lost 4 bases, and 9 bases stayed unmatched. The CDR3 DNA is TGCAGCGTTGAAGATCCGGGACAGGGGGCGATGGGCTATGGCTACACCTTC. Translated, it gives CSVEDPGQGAMGYGYTF.

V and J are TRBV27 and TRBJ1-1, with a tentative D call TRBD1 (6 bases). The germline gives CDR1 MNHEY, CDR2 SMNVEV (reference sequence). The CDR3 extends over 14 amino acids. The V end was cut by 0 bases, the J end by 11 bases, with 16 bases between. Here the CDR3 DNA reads TGTGCCAGCAGTTTATCGTGGGGGCGGGCCATTGCTTTCTTT. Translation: CASSLSWGRAIAFF.

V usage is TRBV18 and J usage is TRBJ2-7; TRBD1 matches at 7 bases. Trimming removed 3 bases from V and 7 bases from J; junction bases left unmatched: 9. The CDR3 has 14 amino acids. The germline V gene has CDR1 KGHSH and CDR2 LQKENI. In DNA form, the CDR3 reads TGTGCCAGCTCACCGGGACAGTATGTCGAGGAGCAGTACTTC. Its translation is CASSPGQYVEEQYF. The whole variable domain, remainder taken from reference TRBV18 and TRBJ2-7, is NAGVMQNPRHLVRRRGQEARLRCSPMKGHSHVYWYRQLPEEGLKFMVYLQKENIIDESGMPKERFSAEFPKEGPSILRIQQVVRGDSAAYFCASSPGQYVEEQYFGPGTRLTVT.

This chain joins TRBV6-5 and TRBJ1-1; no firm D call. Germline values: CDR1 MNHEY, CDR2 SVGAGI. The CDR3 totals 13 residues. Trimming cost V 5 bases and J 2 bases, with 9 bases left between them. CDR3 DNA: TGTGCCAGCAGTCGCGGGAGCAACACTGAAGCTTTCTTT. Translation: CASSRGSNTEAFF.

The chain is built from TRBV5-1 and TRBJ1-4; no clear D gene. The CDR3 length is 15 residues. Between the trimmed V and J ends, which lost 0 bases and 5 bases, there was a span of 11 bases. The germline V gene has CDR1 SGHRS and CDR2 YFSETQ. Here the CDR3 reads CASSLDGARNEKLFF. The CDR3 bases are TGCGCCAGCAGCTTGGACGGAGCCCGGAATGAAAAACTGTTTTTT.

In nucleotides, the CDR3 is TGTGCCAGTAGTCCTAGGAGTAATAGCAATCAGCCCCAGCATTTT. Translation: CASSPRSNSNQPQHF. The chain joins TRBV19 to TRBJ1-5; D is ambiguous. V was trimmed by 5 bases and J by 0 bases, leaving 11 bases between them. CDR1 and CDR2 from the germline V gene are LNHDA and SQIVND (reference sequence). The CDR3 covers 15 residues.

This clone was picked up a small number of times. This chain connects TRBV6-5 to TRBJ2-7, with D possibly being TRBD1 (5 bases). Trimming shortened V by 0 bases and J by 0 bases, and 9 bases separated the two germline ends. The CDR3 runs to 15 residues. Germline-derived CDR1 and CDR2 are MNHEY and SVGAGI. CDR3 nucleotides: TGTGCCAGCAGTTACTCTTGGGGCAGCTCCTACGAGCAGTACTTC. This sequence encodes CASSYSWGSSYEQYF.

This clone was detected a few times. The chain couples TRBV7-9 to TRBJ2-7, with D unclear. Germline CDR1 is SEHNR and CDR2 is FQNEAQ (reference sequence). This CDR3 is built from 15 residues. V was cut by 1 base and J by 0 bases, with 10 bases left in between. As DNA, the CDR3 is TGTGCCAGCAGCTTAGGCGGCCACAGCTCCTACGAGCAGTACTTC. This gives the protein CASSLGGHSSYEQYF.

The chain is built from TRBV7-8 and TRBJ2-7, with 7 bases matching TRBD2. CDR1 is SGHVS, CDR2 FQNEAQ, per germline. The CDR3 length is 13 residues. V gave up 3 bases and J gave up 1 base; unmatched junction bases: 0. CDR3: CASSFSGSYEQYF. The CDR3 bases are TGTGCCAGCAGCTTTAGCGGGTCCTACGAGCAGTACTTC. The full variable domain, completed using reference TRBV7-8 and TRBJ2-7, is GAGVSQSPRYKVAKRGQDVALRCDPISGHVSLFWYQQALGQGPEFLTYFQNEAQLDKSGLPSDRFFAERPEGSVSTLKIQRTQQEDSAVYLCASSFSGSYEQYFGPGTRLTVT.

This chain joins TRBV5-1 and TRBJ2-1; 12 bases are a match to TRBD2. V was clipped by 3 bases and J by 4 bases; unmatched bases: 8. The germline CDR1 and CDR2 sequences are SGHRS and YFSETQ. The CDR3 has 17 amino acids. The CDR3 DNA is TGCGCCAGCAGCTCCTCCCCACTAGCGGGAGGATACAATGAGCAGTTCTTC. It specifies CASSSSPLAGGYNEQFF. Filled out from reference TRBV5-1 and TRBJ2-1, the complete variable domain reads KAGVTQTPRYLIKTRGQQVTLSCSPISGHRSVSWYQQTPGQGLQFLFEYFSETQRNKGNFPGRFSGRQFSNSRSEMNVSTLELGDSALYLCASSSSPLAGGYNEQFFGPGTRLTVL.

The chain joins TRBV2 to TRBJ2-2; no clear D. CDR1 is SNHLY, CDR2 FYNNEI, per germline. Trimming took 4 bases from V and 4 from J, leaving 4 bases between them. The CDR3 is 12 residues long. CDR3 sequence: CASSGGTGELFF. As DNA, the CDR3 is TGTGCCAGCAGTGGAGGCACCGGGGAGCTGTTTTTT. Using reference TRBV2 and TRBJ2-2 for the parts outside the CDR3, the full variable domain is EPEVTQTPSHQVTQMGQEVILRCVPISNHLYFYWYRQILGQKVEFLVSFYNNEISEKSEIFDDQFSVERPDGSNFTLKIRSTKLEDSAMYFCASSGGTGELFFGEGSRLTVL.

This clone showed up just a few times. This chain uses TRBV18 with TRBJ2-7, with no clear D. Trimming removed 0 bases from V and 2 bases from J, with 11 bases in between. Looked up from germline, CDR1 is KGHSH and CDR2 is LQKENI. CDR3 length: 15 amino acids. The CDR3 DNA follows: TGTGCCAGCTCACCACCTGATGTTGGGGCCTACGAGCAGTACTTC. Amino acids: CASSPPDVGAYEQYF.